The clone carrying this T cell receptor (beta chain) was seen a few times. This record comes from a study of human T cells and chemical hapten exposure. Germline loops: CDR1 SEHNR, CDR2 FQNEAQ (reference sequence). Trimming cost V 4 bases and J 8 bases; bases outside gene matches: 7. The CDR3 consists of 14 residues. Unique molecular identifiers were linked by the library to individual cDNA molecules. MiXCR, run by TCRdb on the RACE reads, gives a single entry per CDR3 protein. The data hold about 190,000 distinct CDR3 sequences, with roughly a quarter observed a single time. Time point noted: patch test 3, about 24 weeks after DPC sensitization. As to treatment: therapeutic diphenylcyclopropenone sensitization with weekly scalp DPC.

This sequence was found in a woman aged 35 to 49 with alopecia areata. Some clones in this sample may be carry-over from other donors' samples. The starting material was whole blood, obtained in connection with sensitization to the hapten diphenylcyclopropenone (DPC). V gene TRBV7-9 combines with J gene TRBJ1-2, with TRBD1 matching 10 bases. This CDR3 is CASSYRTGGQGYTF. For the CDR3, the DNA is TGTGCCAGCAGCTACAGGACAGGGGGACAAGGCTACACCTTC.